Shown below are 25 T cell receptor beta chains from a single sample sequenced in a study of blood T cell repertoires in COVID-19. Profiled with immunoSEQ multiplex PCR; TCRdb holds only in-frame clones, not every one. Among just over 300,000 clones listed, 70% to 90% were seen once. Sample: PBMCs or T cells enriched from blood (not recorded which). The receptors stem from a man aged 25 to 45 who had recovered from COVID-19.

V usage is TRBV7-3 and J usage is TRBJ1-5; 10 bases match TRBD1. CDR1 and CDR2 (germline): SGHTA, FQGTGA. The CDR3 extends over 20 amino acids. J gave up 0 bases and V 3 bases, and 14 bases lay outside the gene matches. The CDR3 sequence: CASSFFYETGGRYSNQPQHF. CDR3 coding DNA: TGTGCCAGCAGCTTTTTTTATGAGACAGGGGGCCGTTATAGCAATCAGCCCCAGCATTTT.

V is TRBV12-3 or TRBV12-4 and J is TRBJ1-1; D may be TRBD1 (5 bases). V lost 5 bases to trimming and J lost 1 base, with 8 bases between them. The CDR3 extends over 13 amino acids. The CDR3 sequence is CASSMTENTEAFF. In DNA, the CDR3 is TGTGCCAGCAGTATGACAGAGAACACTGAAGCTTTCTTT.

The rearrangement joins TRBV19 to TRBJ2-7; a weak D match, TRBD1 (6 bases). CDR1 LNHDA and CDR2 SQIVND come from the germline V gene (reference sequence). The CDR3 runs 13 residues. V lost 5 bases and J lost 4, with 12 bases in between. DNA for the CDR3: TGTGCCAGTAGTGTCGGACAGTTTTACGAGCAGTACTTC. The encoded protein is CASSVGQFYEQYF.

The chain combines TRBV14 with TRBJ2-7; 10 bases match TRBD2. The junction had 8 bases not matched to a gene; V was cut back by 0 bases and J by 0 bases. Germline V gene sequence: CDR1 SGHDN, CDR2 FVKESK. The CDR3 length is 18 residues. CDR3 residues: CASSQDEASGGNSYEQYF. As DNA, the CDR3 is TGTGCCAGCAGCCAAGATGAGGCTAGCGGGGGAAACTCCTACGAGCAGTACTTC.

V is TRBV4-2 and J is TRBJ2-5, with D hard to call. There are 14 residues in the CDR3. The germline V gene has CDR1 LGHNA and CDR2 YNFKEQ. V shed 1 base and J shed 0 bases, with 6 bases lying between them. The CDR3 spells CASSQALYQETQYF. The CDR3 region has the DNA TGTGCCAGCAGCCAAGCCTTGTACCAAGAGACCCAGTACTTC.

This chain connects TRBV3-1 (or the pseudogene TRBV3-2) to TRBJ2-1, with 7 positions matching TRBD2. The junction had 10 bases not matched to a gene; V was cut back by 4 bases and J by 7 bases. The CDR3 sequence is 15 residues long. Germline-derived CDR1 and CDR2 are LGHDT and YNNKEL (reference sequence). DNA for the CDR3: TGTGCCAGCAGCCGTCCGGGGAGCGGGGTTAATGAGCAGTTCTTC. Its protein product is CASSRPGSGVNEQFF.

The chain links TRBV18 to TRBJ2-2, with TRBD2 matching 13 bases. This CDR3 region has 18 residues. V lost 2 bases and J lost 5; bases outside the gene matches: 8. Germline V gene sequence: CDR1 KGHSH, CDR2 LQKENI. CDR3 sequence: CASSPLSTSGGRTGELFF. As DNA, the CDR3 is TGTGCCAGCTCACCATTATCGACTAGCGGGGGGCGAACCGGGGAGCTGTTTTTT.

The rearrangement links TRBV7-9 to TRBJ2-3; TRBD2 aligns across 10 bases. V lost 4 bases, J lost 5 bases, and 3 bases stayed unmatched. Per the germline V gene, CDR1 is SEHNR and CDR2 is FQNEAQ (reference sequence). CDR3 size: 14 residues. In nucleotides, the CDR3 is TGTGCCAGCAGCTACGTAGCGGGGGGAGATACGCAGTATTTT. It is translated as CASSYVAGGDTQYF. The whole variable domain, remainder taken from reference TRBV7-9 and TRBJ2-3, is DTGVSQNPRHKITKRGQNVTFRCDPISEHNRLYWYRQTLGQGPEFLTYFQNEAQLEKSRLLSDRFSAERPKGSFSTLEIQRTEQGDSAMYLCASSYVAGGDTQYFGPGTRLTVL.

The chain couples TRBV24-1 to TRBJ2-5; 7 bases are a match to TRBD1. Germline V gives CDR1 KGHDR, CDR2 SFDVKD. This CDR3 comprises 17 residues. The junction had 9 bases not matched to a gene; V was cut back by 3 bases and J by 0 bases. CDR3 residues: CATSDQTGTEYQETQYF. CDR3 sequence (DNA): TGTGCCACCAGTGATCAAACCGGGACAGAGTACCAAGAGACCCAGTACTTC.

The chain is built from TRBV6-5 and TRBJ2-7; TRBD1 matches at 10 bases. CDR1 is MNHEY, CDR2 SVGAGI, per germline. The V and J ends lost 4 bases and 6 bases, in that order; junction bases with no gene match: 12. This CDR3 is built from 16 residues. The CDR3 is CASSSFQPGTGVEQYF. The CDR3, as DNA: TGTGCCAGCAGTTCCTTCCAACCCGGGACAGGGGTCGAGCAGTACTTC.

V is TRBV6-5 and J is TRBJ1-4; possibly TRBD1 for D (5 bases). This CDR3 has 15 amino acids. Germline CDR1 reads MNHEY; CDR2 reads SVGAGI. Trimming took 6 bases from V and 7 from J, leaving 18 bases between them. CDR3 DNA sequence: TGTGCCAGCAGCCCGCCGGACATGAGCCTTGAAAAACTGTTTTTT. It specifies CASSPPDMSLEKLFF.

Worth noting for this clone: At one end the junction does not follow the germline gene, possibly because of a read error. The chain is built from TRBV7-7 and TRBJ1-2; 7 bases match TRBD1. The germline gives CDR1 SSHAT, CDR2 FNYEAQ (reference sequence). The CDR3 length is 19 residues. CDR3 bases: TGTGCTAGCAGCCCCCGGACAGGCGCTCAGGCTAACCCCCAGGATGGCTACACCTTC. Translation: CASSPRTGAQANPQDGYTF.

This clone has more than one count but fewer than ten. J is TRBJ1-5 and V is TRBV7-8, with 7 nucleotides matching TRBD1. V lost 2 bases to trimming and J lost 4 bases; unmatched junction nucleotides: 8. Germline V gene sequence: CDR1 SGHVS, CDR2 FQNEAQ. CDR3 length: 16 residues. The CDR3 DNA sequence: TGTGCCAGCAGCTTAAAGGGACAGCCAAAGAATCAGCCCCAGCATTTT. Its translation is CASSLKGQPKNQPQHF.

The chain links TRBV6-1 to TRBJ1-2; a weak D match, TRBD1 (5 bases). CDR3 size: 12 residues. Trimming took off 3 bases at V and 8 bases at J, with 10 bases between the two ends. Germline V gives CDR1 MNHNS, CDR2 SASEGT. The CDR3: CASSDRAWGYTF. CDR3 sequence (DNA): TGTGCCAGCAGTGACAGGGCCTGGGGCTACACCTTC.

The chain is built from TRBV5-5 and TRBJ1-1; D not resolved. The germline V gene encodes CDR1 SGHKS and CDR2 YYEKEE (reference sequence). The V gene lost 2 bases and the J gene lost 0 bases, with 8 bases spanning the gap. The CDR3 covers 14 residues. CDR3 sequence: CASSFGLLNTEAFF. In DNA, the CDR3 is TGTGCCAGCAGCTTCGGACTGTTGAACACTGAAGCTTTCTTT.

V gene TRBV6-5 combines with J gene TRBJ1-2, with TRBD1 identical over 8 bases. CDR3 size: 14 residues. With V trimmed by 6 bases and J by 7 bases, 10 bases remained unmatched. Germline values: CDR1 MNHEY, CDR2 SVGAGI. Written as DNA, the CDR3 is TGTGCCAGCAGCAAACGGGACAGGAATACTGGCTACACCTTC. It is translated as CASSKRDRNTGYTF.

The rearrangement uses TRBV7-2 and TRBJ2-2; no clear D gene. The CDR3 sequence is 16 residues long. Germline assignment: CDR1 SGHTA and CDR2 FQGNSA. V was cut by 2 bases and J by 2 bases, with 12 bases left in between. The CDR3 region has the DNA TGTGCCAGCAGCTTACAACTACTACAAAACACCGGGGAGCTGTTTTTT. Translation: CASSLQLLQNTGELFF.

This chain links TRBV7-9 with TRBJ1-2; 10 bases are a match to TRBD1. CDR1 SEHNR and CDR2 FQNEAQ come from the germline V gene (reference sequence). V lost 0 bases and J lost 8; bases outside the gene matches: 6. The CDR3 has 15 amino acids. CDR3 residues: CASSLAPGQGLGYTF. The CDR3 DNA reads TGTGCCAGCAGCTTAGCCCCGGGACAGGGGCTGGGCTACACCTTC.

Of note for this clone: The sample contains more than one DNA sequence encoding this CDR3. V gene TRBV19 combines with J gene TRBJ2-2; weak D call: TRBD2 (5 bases). The CDR3 covers 14 residues. CDR1 LNHDA and CDR2 SQIVND come from the germline V gene (reference sequence). Trimming stripped 6 bases from V and 0 bases from J, with 8 bases between. The CDR3 sequence is CASSILANTGELFF. CDR3 DNA sequence: TGTGCCAGTAGCATACTAGCGAACACCGGGGAGCTGTTTTTT.

The rearrangement joins TRBV11-2 to TRBJ2-1; possibly TRBD1 for D (6 bases). There are 15 residues in the CDR3. V lost 4 bases, J lost 9 bases, and 19 bases lay in between. From germline, CDR1 is SGHAT and CDR2 FQNNGV. CDR3 region: CASSSTLTGYGEQFF. In DNA form, the CDR3 reads TGTGCCAGCAGCTCAACCCTTACAGGGTATGGTGAGCAGTTCTTC.

The V call is TRBV10-3, the J call TRBJ1-1; tentatively, D is TRBD1 (6 bases). V was clipped by 7 bases and J by 4 bases, with 16 bases between them. Germline V gene lookup returns CDR1 ENHRY and CDR2 SYGVKD. This CDR3 is 14 amino acids long. This CDR3 is CAITSQGGSTEAFF. The CDR3 DNA reads TGTGCCATCACTAGCCAAGGGGGTAGCACTGAAGCTTTCTTT.

V and J are TRBV6-5 and TRBJ2-1; 9 nucleotides align to TRBD2. The CDR3 sequence is 16 residues long. Germline CDR1 MNHEY, CDR2 SVGAGI. V lost 0 bases, J lost 6 bases, and 6 bases stayed unmatched. The CDR3 DNA reads as TGTGCCAGCAGTTACTCCCCTAGCGGGGAGGTCAATGAGCAGTTCTTC. Protein sequence: CASSYSPSGEVNEQFF.

This clone has only a few counts. The CDR3 sequence: CASSPNTGDEQYF. DNA for the CDR3: TGCGCCAGCAGCCCCAACACAGGGGACGAGCAGTACTTC. The V call is TRBV4-1, the J call TRBJ2-7; TRBD1 matches at 7 bases. CDR3 length equals 13 residues. V lost 4 bases, J lost 5 bases, and 5 bases stayed unmatched. Germline CDR1 and CDR2: MGHRA and YSYEKL.

This clone was detected only a few times. The chain links TRBV6-5 to TRBJ1-1; D is undetermined. Germline CDR1 reads MNHEY; CDR2 reads SVGAGI. V dropped 6 bases and J dropped 4 bases, with 15 bases sitting between them. The CDR3 spans 14 residues. CDR3 in amino acids: CASSPTRQTTEAFF. The CDR3 DNA sequence: TGTGCCAGCAGCCCGACGAGACAAACCACTGAAGCTTTCTTT.

The gene calls are TRBV7-5 and TRBJ2-5; the table's TRBD2 call for D was not verified on the DNA. TRBV7-5 is a listed pseudogene. The CDR3 length is 17 residues. In nucleotides, the CDR3 is TGTGCCAGAAGCTTAGTTCTCCAGCGGGGGCACGGCGAGACCCAGTACTTC. Translating gives CARSLVLQRGHGETQYF.